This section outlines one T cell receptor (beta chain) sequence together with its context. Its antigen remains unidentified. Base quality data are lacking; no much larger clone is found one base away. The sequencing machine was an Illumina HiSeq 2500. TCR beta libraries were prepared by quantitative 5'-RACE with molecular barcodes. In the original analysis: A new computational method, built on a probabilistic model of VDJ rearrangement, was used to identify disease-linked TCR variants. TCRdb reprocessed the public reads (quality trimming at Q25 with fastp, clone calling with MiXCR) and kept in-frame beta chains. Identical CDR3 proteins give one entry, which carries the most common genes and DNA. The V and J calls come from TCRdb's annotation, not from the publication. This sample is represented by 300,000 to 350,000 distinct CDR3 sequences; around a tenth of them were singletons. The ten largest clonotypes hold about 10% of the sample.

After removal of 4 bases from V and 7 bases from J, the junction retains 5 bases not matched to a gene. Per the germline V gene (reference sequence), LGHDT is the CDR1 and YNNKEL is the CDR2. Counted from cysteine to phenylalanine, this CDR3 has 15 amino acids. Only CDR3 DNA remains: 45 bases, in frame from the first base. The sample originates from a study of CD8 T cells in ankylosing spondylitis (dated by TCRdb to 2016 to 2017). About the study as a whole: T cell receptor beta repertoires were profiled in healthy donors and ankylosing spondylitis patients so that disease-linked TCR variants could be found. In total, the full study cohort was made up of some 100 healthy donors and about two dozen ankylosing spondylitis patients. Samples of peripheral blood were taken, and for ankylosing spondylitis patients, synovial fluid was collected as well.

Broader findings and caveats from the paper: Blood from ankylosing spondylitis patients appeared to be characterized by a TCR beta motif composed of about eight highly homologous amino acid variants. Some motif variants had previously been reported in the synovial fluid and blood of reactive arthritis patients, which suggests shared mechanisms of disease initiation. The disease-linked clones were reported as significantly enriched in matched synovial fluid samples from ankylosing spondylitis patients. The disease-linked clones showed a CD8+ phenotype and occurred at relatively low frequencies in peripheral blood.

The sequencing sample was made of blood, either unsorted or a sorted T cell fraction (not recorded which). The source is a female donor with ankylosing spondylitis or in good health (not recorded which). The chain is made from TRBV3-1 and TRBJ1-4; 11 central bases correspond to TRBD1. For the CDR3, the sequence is CASSRPGQGVEKLFF. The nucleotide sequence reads TGTGCCAGCAGCCGCCCGGGACAGGGGGTTGAAAAACTGTTTTTT.